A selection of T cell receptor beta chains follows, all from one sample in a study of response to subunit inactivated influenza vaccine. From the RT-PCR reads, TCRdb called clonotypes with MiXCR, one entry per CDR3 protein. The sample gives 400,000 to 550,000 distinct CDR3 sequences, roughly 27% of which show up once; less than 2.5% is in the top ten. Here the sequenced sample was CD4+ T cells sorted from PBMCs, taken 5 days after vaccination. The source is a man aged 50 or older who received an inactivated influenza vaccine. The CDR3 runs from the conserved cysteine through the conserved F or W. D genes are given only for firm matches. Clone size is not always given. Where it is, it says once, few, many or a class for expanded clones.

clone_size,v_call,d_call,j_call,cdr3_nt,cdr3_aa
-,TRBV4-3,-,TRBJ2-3,TGCGCCAGCAGCCAAGAGCCATCCAGGGGCACAGATACGCAGTATTTT,CASSQEPSRGTDTQYF
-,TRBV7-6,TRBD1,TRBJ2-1,TGTGCCAGCAGCCCGGACAGGGGGTTCCACAATGAGCAGTTCTTC,CASSPDRGFHNEQFF
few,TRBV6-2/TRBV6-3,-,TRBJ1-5,TGTGCCAGCAGTTATCCAGCAGAGTATAGCAATCAGCCCCAGCATTTT,CASSYPAEYSNQPQHF
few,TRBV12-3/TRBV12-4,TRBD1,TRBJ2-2,TGTGCCAGCAGCGGTGGGACAGCCAACACCGGGGAGCTGTTTTTT,CASSGGTANTGELFF
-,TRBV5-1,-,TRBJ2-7,TGCGCCAGCAGCGACCCCAGGGGGGGCGAGCAGTACTTC,CASSDPRGGEQYF
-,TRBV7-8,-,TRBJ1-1,TGTGCCAGCAGCTTAGAGCCAGGGTTCACTGAAGCTTTCTTT,CASSLEPGFTEAFF
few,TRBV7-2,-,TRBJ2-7,TGTGCCAGCAGCCCGGGTCCAAACTACGAGCAGTACTTC,CASSPGPNYEQYF
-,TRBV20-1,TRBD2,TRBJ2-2,TGCAGTGCTATTCCTAGCGGGAGGTCTGGGGAGCTGTTTTTT,CSAIPSGRSGELFF
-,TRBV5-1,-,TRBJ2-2,TGCGCCAGCAGCTCCCAAACCGCGGGGCCCTCCGTTGAGCTGTTTTTT,CASSSQTAGPSVELFF
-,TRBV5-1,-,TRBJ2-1,TGCGCCAGCAGCACGGACGGGACCTACAATGAGCAGTTCTTC,CASSTDGTYNEQFF
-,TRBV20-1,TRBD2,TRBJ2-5,TGCAGTGCTAGAGATGTAGCGGGGGAAGAGACCCAGTACTTC,CSARDVAGEETQYF
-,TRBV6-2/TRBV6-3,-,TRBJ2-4,TGTGCCAGCAGCCCCTACAGGGTAGGGACCAAAAACATTCAGTACTTC,CASSPYRVGTKNIQYF
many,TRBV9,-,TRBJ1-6,TGTGCCAGCAGCCTCCGTCGGAGTTCACCCCTCCACTTT,CASSLRRSSPLHF
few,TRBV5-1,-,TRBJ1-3,TGCGCCAGCAGCTTACAGGGCAGATCTGGAAACACCATATATTTT,CASSLQGRSGNTIYF
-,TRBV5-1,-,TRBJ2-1,TGCGCCAGCAGCCCCGAGGGGTACGAGCAGTTCTTC,CASSPEGYEQFF
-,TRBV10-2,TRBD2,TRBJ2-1,TGCGCCAGCAGACCTCTAGCGGGAGTAATAAATGAGCAGTTCTTC,CASRPLAGVINEQFF
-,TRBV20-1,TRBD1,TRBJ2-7,TGCAGTGCTAGATCCCGACAGGGGATGTACGAGCAGTACTTC,CSARSRQGMYEQYF
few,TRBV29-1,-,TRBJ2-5,TGCAGCGTCGACTTCCCAGGGAAGGGAGAGACCCAGTACTTC,CSVDFPGKGETQYF
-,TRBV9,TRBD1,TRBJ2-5,TGTGCCAGCAGCGCTACGGACAGGGGCAAGACCCAGTACTTC,CASSATDRGKTQYF
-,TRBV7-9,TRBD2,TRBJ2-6,TGTGCCAGCAGCCCAAGGGGAGGGTCTGGGGCCAACGTCCTGACTTTC,CASSPRGGSGANVLTF
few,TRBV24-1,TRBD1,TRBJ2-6,TGTGCCACCAGTGATGCCGACAGGGGGCTCGGGGCCAACGTCCTGACTTTC,CATSDADRGLGANVLTF
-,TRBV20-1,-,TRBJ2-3,TGCAGTGCTAGCGCGCTAGACAAATTTACAGATACGCAGTATTTT,CSASALDKFTDTQYF
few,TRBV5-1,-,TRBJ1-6,TGCGCCAGCAGCTTATGGGACCTAAATTCACCCCTCCACTTT,CASSLWDLNSPLHF
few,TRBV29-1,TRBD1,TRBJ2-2,TGCAGCGTTGGGAGACAGGGTCGGGGCGGGGAGCTGTTTTTT,CSVGRQGRGGELFF
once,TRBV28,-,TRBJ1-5,TGTGCCAGCAACACCAATCAGCCCCAGCATTTT,CASNTNQPQHF
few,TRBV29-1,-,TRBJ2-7,TGCAGCGTTGAATTGCCCGCTGTCCACGAGCAGTACTTC,CSVELPAVHEQYF
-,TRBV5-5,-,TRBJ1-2,TGTGCCAGCAGCAACAGGACGGACGTTTATGGCTACACCTTC,CASSNRTDVYGYTF
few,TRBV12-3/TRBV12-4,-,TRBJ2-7,TGTGCCAGCAGTCGGCCCCCCGGCTACGAGCAGTACTTC,CASSRPPGYEQYF
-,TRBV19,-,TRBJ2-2,TGTGCCAGTAGTATGGAGGGGGCATTGGCCGGGGAGCTGTTTTTT,CASSMEGALAGELFF
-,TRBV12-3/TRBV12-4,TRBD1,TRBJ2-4,TGTGCCAGCAGATCCGGGACAGGGCTACCCAAAAACATTCAGTACTTC,CASRSGTGLPKNIQYF
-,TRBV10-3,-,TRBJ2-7,TGTGCCATCGGGCCGCGGCTCGAGGGGGAGCAGTACTTC,CAIGPRLEGEQYF
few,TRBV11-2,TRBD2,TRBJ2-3,TGTGCCAGCAGCTTGACGGCTAGCGGGGGGGGTGTGACAGATACGCAGTATTTT,CASSLTASGGGVTDTQYF
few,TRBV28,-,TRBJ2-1,TGTGCCAGCAGCAGGGGTTATGAGCAGTTCTTC,CASSRGYEQFF
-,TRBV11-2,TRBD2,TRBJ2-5,TGTGCCAGCAGCTTAGGGTGGGGACAGCCTAGCGGGAGTCGATCGGAGACCCAGTACTTC,CASSLGWGQPSGSRSETQYF
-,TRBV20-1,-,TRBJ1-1,TGCAGTGCTAGATTGCCCGGGTTGGACACTGAAGCTTTCTTT,CSARLPGLDTEAFF
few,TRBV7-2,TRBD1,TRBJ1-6,TGTGCCAGCAGCTTAGCCGGGACAGGGGATAATTCACCCCTCCACTTT,CASSLAGTGDNSPLHF
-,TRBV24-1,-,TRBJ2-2,TGTGCCACCAGTGCTGGGACCGGGGAGCTGTTTTTT,CATSAGTGELFF
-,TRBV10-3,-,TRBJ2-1,TGTGCCATCGCCCAGACCGCGGGCCGAGGCTCCTACAATGAGCAGTTCTTC,CAIAQTAGRGSYNEQFF
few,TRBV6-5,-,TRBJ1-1,TGTGCCAGCAGTTACTCGAAGGCGGCAAGAACTGAAGCTTTCTTT,CASSYSKAARTEAFF
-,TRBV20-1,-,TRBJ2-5,TGCAGTGCTACCGGACTCATACAAGAGACCCAGTACTTC,CSATGLIQETQYF
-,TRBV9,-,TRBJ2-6,TGTGCCAGCAAACGAGATCCTGGGGCCAACGTCCTGACTTTC,CASKRDPGANVLTF
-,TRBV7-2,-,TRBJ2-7,TGTGCCAGCAGCTTAGGGGGGACGTCAGCCGAGCAGTACTTC,CASSLGGTSAEQYF
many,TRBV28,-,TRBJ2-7,TGTGCCAGCAGTCCTTACAGGGTGTCGAGCGAGCAGTACTTC,CASSPYRVSSEQYF
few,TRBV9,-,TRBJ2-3,TGTGCCAGTGCATCGGGCCCCTGGTCGCAAGATACGCAGTATTTT,CASASGPWSQDTQYF
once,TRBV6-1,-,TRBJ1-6,TGTGCCAGCAGTCCCGGGCAGGCGGCCAGGGGTTCACCCCTCCACTTT,CASSPGQAARGSPLHF
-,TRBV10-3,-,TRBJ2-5,TGTGCCATCAGTGTAGGCCTAGGGGGGAGCTTGGAGACCCAGTACTTC,CAISVGLGGSLETQYF
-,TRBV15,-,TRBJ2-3,TGTGCCACCAGTAAGCGTTTTAGCACAGATACGCAGTATTTT,CATSKRFSTDTQYF
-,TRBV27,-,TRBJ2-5,TGTGCCAGCACTAAGACGGGGAAGTGGGCCCCAGAGACCCAGTACTTC,CASTKTGKWAPETQYF
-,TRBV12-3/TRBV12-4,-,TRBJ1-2,TGTGCCACCCACGTTGGAGGGAAACACACCTTC,CATHVGGKHTF
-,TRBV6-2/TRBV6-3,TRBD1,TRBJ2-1,TGTGCCAGCAGTGAGGACAGGTTAGCAATTGGGAATGAGCAGTTCTTC,CASSEDRLAIGNEQFF
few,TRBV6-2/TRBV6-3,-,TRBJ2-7,TGTGCCAGCAGTTACCCTCGGGTAATTCCTATAGAGCAGTACTTC,CASSYPRVIPIEQYF